These T cell receptor beta chains were read from a single sample in a study of beta chain features in type 1 diabetes. Clones were sequenced by immunoSEQ multiplex PCR, and TCRdb holds only the in-frame ones, with some missing. The profile shows under 300,000 clones, about a tenth of them singletons. The specimen was naive CD4+ T cells from blood. These receptors were collected from a man aged 25 to 45 with type 1 diabetes. Both conserved end residues are part of each CDR3. The order of the fields is V gene, CDR3 length, clone size, D gene, J gene, CDR3 DNA, CDR3 protein. D genes are given only for firm matches. Not all rows give a size; the values are once, few, many and, for expanded clones, a class.

TRBV7-2	14	few	TRBD2	TRBJ2-7	TGTGCCAGCAGCCTTGTAGCGGGGACCTACGAGCAGTACTTC	CASSLVAGTYEQYF
TRBV5-6	14	few	.	TRBJ1-1	TGTGCCAGCAGCTTGGGACGGAGTAACACTGAAGCTTTCTTT	CASSLGRSNTEAFF
TRBV30	14	.	.	TRBJ2-3	TGTGCCTGTGAGGTCATCCTGCGCACAGATACGCAGTATTTT	CACEVILRTDTQYF
TRBV18	14	.	.	TRBJ1-1	TGTGCCAGCTCTCGATCTCGGGGTGGCACTGAAGCTTTCTTT	CASSRSRGGTEAFF
TRBV28	15	.	.	TRBJ1-6	TGTGCCAGCAGTCGCCCCAGCTCCTATAATTCACCCCTCCACTTT	CASSRPSSYNSPLHF
TRBV6-5	13	.	.	TRBJ2-5	TGTGCCAGCAGAGAGTCTGGGGGGGAGACCCAGTACTTC	CASRESGGETQYF
TRBV10-3	11	.	.	TRBJ2-5	TGTGCCGCGGGGTCCTCAGGGACCCAGTACTTC	CAAGSSGTQYF
TRBV29-1	13	few	TRBD1	TRBJ2-7	TGCAGCGTGAAGGGACAGGGGCCTTACGAGCAGTACTTC	CSVKGQGPYEQYF
TRBV28	14	few	TRBD2	TRBJ2-7	TGTGCCAGCCGGTTGCGGGGAGGGTCCTACGAGCAGTACTTC	CASRLRGGSYEQYF
TRBV5-1	15	.	TRBD2	TRBJ2-1	TGCGCCAGCAGCACGGGACTAGCGGGGGATCGTGAGCAGTTCTTC	CASSTGLAGDREQFF
TRBV11-2	12	.	.	TRBJ2-3	TGTGCCAGCAGTCCGACCGGGTATACGCAGTATTTT	CASSPTGYTQYF
TRBV7-9	14	few	.	TRBJ2-7	TGTGCCAGCAGCTTACTCGCGGGTACCTACGAGCAGTACTTC	CASSLLAGTYEQYF
TRBV14	12	few	.	TRBJ1-5	TGTGCCAGCACCAGGGGAAGTCAGCCCCAGCATTTT	CASTRGSQPQHF
TRBV5-4	13	few	TRBD1	TRBJ1-4	TGTGCCAGCAGCCCCGGACAGGGGGAAAAACTGTTTTTT	CASSPGQGEKLFF
TRBV15	12	.	.	TRBJ1-6	TGTGCCACCAGCAGGGGACTATCCCCCCTCCACTTT	CATSRGLSPLHF
TRBV2	15	.	TRBD2	TRBJ2-1	TGTGCCAGCAGTGTAACTAGCGGAGCCTACAATGAGCAGTTCTTC	CASSVTSGAYNEQFF
TRBV27	13	.	.	TRBJ1-2	TGTGCCAGCAGACAATTGTCTAACTATGGCTACACCTTC	CASRQLSNYGYTF
TRBV9	14	.	.	TRBJ1-1	TGTGCCAGCAGCGTCCAGGCAGGGGACACTGAAGCTTTCTTT	CASSVQAGDTEAFF
TRBV29-1	12	.	TRBD1	TRBJ2-7	TGCAGCGCCGGGGACAGAACCTACGAGCAGTACTTC	CSAGDRTYEQYF
TRBV5-1	15	.	TRBD1	TRBJ1-2	TGCGCCAGCAGGATTACAGGGGGCACGGTCTATGGCTACACCTTC	CASRITGGTVYGYTF
TRBV5-1	17	few	TRBD1	TRBJ2-7	TGCGCCAGCAGCTTGGCAGGGGGACAGGGCAGCTCCTACGAGCAGTACTTC	CASSLAGGQGSSYEQYF
TRBV6-5	14	.	TRBD1	TRBJ1-2	TGTGCCAGCAGTAAGGGACAGGGTGGGGGGAGCTACACCTTC	CASSKGQGGGSYTF
TRBV28	17	few	.	TRBJ2-2	TGTGCCAGCAGTTTAAGACTGTGGCCAGACAGAACCGGGGAGCTGTTTTTT	CASSLRLWPDRTGELFF
TRBV29-1	14	.	TRBD2	TRBJ2-1	TGCAGCGTTGAATCTAGCGGGGGCCCCAATGAGCAGTTCTTC	CSVESSGGPNEQFF
TRBV4-1	15	few	.	TRBJ1-5	TGCGCCAGCAGCCAAGATGGGCAGGGCAGTCAGCCCCAGCATTTT	CASSQDGQGSQPQHF
TRBV12-5	16	few	TRBD2	TRBJ2-1	TGTGCTAGTGGTTTGGTACTAGCGGGGAGGCGGAATGAGCAGTTCTTC	CASGLVLAGRRNEQFF
TRBV7-2	14	.	TRBD2	TRBJ2-1	TGTGCCAGCAGCTTCATGCGGGGGGAGGGTGAGCAGTTCTTC	CASSFMRGEGEQFF
TRBV30	14	few	.	TRBJ2-7	TGTGCCTGGATTTCCGCCGGGGGAGGCTACGAGCAGTACTTC	CAWISAGGGYEQYF
TRBV10-3	17	.	TRBD1	TRBJ1-5	TGTGCCATCAGTCAGACAGGGGGCTCAGTGGGCAATCAGCCCCAGCATTTT	CAISQTGGSVGNQPQHF
TRBV9	13	few	.	TRBJ2-1	TGTGCCAGCAGCCCTATCACCCGGGGTGAGCAGTTCTTC	CASSPITRGEQFF
TRBV7-3	14	.	TRBD1	TRBJ2-3	TGTGCCAGCAGTCAGACAGGACAGGCAGATACGCAGTATTTT	CASSQTGQADTQYF
TRBV19	14	few	.	TRBJ2-1	TGTGCCAGTAGTTCTAGGACAGTTTACAATGAGCAGTTCTTC	CASSSRTVYNEQFF
TRBV4-3	16	.	.	TRBJ1-5	TGCGCCAGCAGCCAAGATCGGGATGGAAGCAATCAGCCCCAGCATTTT	CASSQDRDGSNQPQHF
TRBV5-1	15	few	TRBD1	TRBJ1-6	TGCGCCAGCAGCTTCGACGGGACAGGGTACTCACCCCTCCACTTT	CASSFDGTGYSPLHF
TRBV5-4	16	few	TRBD2	TRBJ2-7	TGTGCCAGCAGCAGCGCTAGGACTAGCCTCTCCTACGAGCAGTACTTC	CASSSARTSLSYEQYF
TRBV5-1	15	few	.	TRBJ2-2	TGCGCCAGCAGCTTTGCAGGGATGGTAACCGGGGAGCTGTTTTTT	CASSFAGMVTGELFF
TRBV4-2	14	.	.	TRBJ1-5	TGTGCCAGCAGCCAATTCAGGGCTAATCAGCCCCAGCATTTT	CASSQFRANQPQHF
TRBV25-1	16	.	TRBD1	TRBJ2-1	TGTGCCAGCAGTGAATTCTTGGGACAGCGGTACAATGAGCAGTTCTTC	CASSEFLGQRYNEQFF
TRBV4-2	14	.	TRBD1	TRBJ2-2	TGTGCCAGCAGCCAGGACAGGGTAACCGGGGAGCTGTTTTTT	CASSQDRVTGELFF